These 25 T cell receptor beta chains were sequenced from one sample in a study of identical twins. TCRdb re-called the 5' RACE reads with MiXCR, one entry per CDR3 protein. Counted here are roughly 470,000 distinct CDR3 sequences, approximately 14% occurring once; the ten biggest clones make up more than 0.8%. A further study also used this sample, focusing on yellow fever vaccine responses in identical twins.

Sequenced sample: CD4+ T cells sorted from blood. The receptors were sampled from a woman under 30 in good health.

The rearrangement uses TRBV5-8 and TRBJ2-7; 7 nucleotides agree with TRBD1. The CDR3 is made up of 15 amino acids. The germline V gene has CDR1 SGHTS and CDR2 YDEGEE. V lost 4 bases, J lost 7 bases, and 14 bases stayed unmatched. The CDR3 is CASSTGTVPSWEQYF. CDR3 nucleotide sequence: TGTGCCAGCAGCACAGGGACAGTTCCCTCTTGGGAGCAGTACTTC.

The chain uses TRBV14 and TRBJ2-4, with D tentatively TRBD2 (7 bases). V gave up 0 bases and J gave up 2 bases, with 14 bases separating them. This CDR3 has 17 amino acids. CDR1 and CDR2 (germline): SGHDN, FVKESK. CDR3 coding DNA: TGTGCCAGCAGCCAAGAACGGGGGGCTGGGTCCAAAAACATTCAGTACTTC. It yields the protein CASSQERGAGSKNIQYF.

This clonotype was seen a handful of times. CDR3 bases: TGCAGTGCTAGAGATGGCGGGACTGAAGAGACCCAGTACTTC. The encoded protein is CSARDGGTEETQYF. The rearrangement links TRBV20-1 to TRBJ2-5, with D maybe TRBD2 (6 bases). From germline, CDR1 is DFQATT and CDR2 SNEGSKA (reference sequence). The CDR3 has 14 amino acids. Deletions cut 0 bases from V and 3 bases from J, with 11 bases between.

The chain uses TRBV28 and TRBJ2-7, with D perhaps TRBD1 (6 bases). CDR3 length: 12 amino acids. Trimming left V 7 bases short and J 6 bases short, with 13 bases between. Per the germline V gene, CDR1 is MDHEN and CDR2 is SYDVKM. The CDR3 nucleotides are TGTGCCAGCATCCAACCACAGGGCGAGCAGTACTTC. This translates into CASIQPQGEQYF.

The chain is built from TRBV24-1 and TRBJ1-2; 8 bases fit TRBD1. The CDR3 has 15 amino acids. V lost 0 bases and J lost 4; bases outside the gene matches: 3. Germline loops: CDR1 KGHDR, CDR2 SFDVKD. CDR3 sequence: CATSDLPGGRYGYTF. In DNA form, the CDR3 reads TGTGCCACCAGTGATTTGCCAGGGGGCCGCTATGGCTACACCTTC.

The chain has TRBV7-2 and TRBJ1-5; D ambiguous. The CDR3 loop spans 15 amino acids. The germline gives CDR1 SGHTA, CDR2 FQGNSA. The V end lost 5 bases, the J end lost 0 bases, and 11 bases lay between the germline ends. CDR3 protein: CASSLRGGSNQPQHF. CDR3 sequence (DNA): TGTGCCAGCAGCCTCCGGGGAGGTAGCAATCAGCCCCAGCATTTT. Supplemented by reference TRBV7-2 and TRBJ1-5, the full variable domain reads GAGVSQSPSNKVTEKGKDVELRCDPISGHTALYWYRQSLGQGLEFLIYFQGNSAPDKSGLPSDRFSAERTGGSVSTLTIQRTQQEDSAVYLCASSLRGGSNQPQHFGDGTRLSIL.

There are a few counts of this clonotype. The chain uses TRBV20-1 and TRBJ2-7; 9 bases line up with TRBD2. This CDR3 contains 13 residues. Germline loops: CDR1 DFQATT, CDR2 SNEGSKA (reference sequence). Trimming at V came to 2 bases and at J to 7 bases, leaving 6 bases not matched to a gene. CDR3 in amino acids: CSARLAGDGEQYF. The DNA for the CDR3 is TGCAGTGCTAGATTAGCGGGAGATGGTGAGCAGTACTTC.

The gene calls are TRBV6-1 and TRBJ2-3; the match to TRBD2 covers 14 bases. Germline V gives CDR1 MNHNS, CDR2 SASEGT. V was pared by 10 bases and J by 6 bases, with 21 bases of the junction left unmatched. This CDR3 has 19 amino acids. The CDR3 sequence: CAINRGLAGGQYRADTQYF. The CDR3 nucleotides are TGTGCCATTAACCGTGGACTAGCGGGAGGCCAATATAGGGCGGATACGCAGTATTTT.

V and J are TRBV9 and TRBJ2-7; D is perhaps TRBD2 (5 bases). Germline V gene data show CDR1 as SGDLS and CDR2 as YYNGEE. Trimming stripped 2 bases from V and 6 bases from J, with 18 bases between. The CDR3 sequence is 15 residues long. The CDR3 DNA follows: TGTGCCAGCAGCGTTGATCGGGGTATCTCGGGCGAGCAGTACTTC. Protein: CASSVDRGISGEQYF.

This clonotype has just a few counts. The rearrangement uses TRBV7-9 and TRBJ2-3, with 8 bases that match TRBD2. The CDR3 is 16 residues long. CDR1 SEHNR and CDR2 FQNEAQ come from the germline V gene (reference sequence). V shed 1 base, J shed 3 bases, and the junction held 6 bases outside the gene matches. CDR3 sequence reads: CASSLGAASGTDTQYF. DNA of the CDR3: TGTGCCAGCAGCTTAGGAGCGGCTAGCGGGACAGATACGCAGTATTTT.

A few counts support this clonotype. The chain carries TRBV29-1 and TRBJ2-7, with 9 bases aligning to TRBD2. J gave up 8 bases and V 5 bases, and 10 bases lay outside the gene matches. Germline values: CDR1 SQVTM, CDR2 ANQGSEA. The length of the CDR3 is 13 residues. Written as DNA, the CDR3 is TGCAGCGTTACCGAGACTAGCGGAAATAAGCAGTACTTC. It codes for CSVTETSGNKQYF.

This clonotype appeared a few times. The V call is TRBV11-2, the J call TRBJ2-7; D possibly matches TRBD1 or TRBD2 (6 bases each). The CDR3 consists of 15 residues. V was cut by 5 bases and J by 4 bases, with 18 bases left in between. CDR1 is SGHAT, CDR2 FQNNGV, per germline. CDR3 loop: CASSVRPGAFYEQYF. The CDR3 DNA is TGTGCCAGCAGCGTCCGGCCGGGGGCTTTTTACGAGCAGTACTTC.

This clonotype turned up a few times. The CDR3 here is CSARANQPQHF. CDR3 DNA sequence: TGCAGTGCTAGGGCAAATCAGCCCCAGCATTTT. V usage is TRBV20-1 and J usage is TRBJ1-5; the D is unclear. The CDR3 contains 11 residues. Trimming removed 3 bases at V and 4 bases at J, with 4 bases between. Germline CDR1 DFQATT, CDR2 SNEGSKA (reference sequence).

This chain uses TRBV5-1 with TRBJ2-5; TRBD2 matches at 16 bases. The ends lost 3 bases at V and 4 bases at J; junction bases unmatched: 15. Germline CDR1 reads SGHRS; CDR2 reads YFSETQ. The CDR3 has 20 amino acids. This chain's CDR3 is CASSSTLPGLAGGPAETQYF. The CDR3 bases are TGCGCCAGCAGCTCTACTCTACCGGGACTAGCGGGAGGGCCCGCAGAGACCCAGTACTTC.

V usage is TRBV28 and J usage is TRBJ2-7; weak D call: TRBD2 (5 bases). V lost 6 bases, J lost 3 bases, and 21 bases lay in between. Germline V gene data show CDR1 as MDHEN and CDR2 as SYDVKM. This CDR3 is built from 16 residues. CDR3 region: CASSPDMGVRIYEQYF. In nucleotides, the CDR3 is TGTGCCAGCAGCCCTGATATGGGAGTTCGGATCTACGAGCAGTACTTC.

This CDR3 is CASSLLEKSYNEQFF. DNA of the CDR3: TGTGCCAGCAGTTTATTAGAGAAGAGTTACAATGAGCAGTTCTTC. This sequence joins TRBV28 and TRBJ2-1; D is undetermined. The CDR3 sequence is 15 residues long. Germline assignment: CDR1 MDHEN and CDR2 SYDVKM. With 1 base removed from V and 4 bases from J, the gap between germline ends came to 11 bases.

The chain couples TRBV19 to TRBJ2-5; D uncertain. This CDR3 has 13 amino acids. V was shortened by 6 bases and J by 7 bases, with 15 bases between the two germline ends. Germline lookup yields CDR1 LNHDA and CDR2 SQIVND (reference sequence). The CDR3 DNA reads TGTGCCAGTAGCCTGACTCGGGCGGCGACCCAGTACTTC. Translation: CASSLTRAATQYF. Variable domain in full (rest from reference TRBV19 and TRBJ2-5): DGGITQSPKYLFRKEGQNVTLSCEQNLNHDAMYWYRQDPGQGLRLIYYSQIVNDFQKGDIAEGYSVSREKKESFPLTVTSAQKNPTAFYLCASSLTRAATQYFGPGTRLLVL.

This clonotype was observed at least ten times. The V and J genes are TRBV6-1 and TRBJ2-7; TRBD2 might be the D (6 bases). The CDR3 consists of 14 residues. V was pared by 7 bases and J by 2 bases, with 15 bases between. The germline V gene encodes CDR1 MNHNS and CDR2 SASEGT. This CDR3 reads CASTQGTVAYEQYF. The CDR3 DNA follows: TGTGCCAGCACCCAAGGGACTGTAGCCTACGAGCAGTACTTC.

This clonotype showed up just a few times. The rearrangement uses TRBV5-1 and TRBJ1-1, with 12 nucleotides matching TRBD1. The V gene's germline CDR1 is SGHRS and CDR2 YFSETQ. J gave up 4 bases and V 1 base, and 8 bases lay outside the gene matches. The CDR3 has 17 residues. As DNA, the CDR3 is TGCGCCAGCAGCTTGAGGGGACAGGGGGCGGTGGGCACTGAAGCTTTCTTT. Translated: CASSLRGQGAVGTEAFF.

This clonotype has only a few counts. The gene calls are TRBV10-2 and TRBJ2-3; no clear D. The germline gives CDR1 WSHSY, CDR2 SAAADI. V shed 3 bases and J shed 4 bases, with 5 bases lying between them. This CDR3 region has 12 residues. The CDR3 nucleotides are TGCGCCAGCAGTGAACGCCCAGATACGCAGTATTTT. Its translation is CASSERPDTQYF.

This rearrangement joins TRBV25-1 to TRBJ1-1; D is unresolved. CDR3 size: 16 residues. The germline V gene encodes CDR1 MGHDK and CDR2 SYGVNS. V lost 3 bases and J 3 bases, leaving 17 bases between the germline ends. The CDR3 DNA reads TGTGCCAGCAGTGAGGAAGGGTTCTCAACGGACACTGAAGCTTTCTTT. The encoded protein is CASSEEGFSTDTEAFF.

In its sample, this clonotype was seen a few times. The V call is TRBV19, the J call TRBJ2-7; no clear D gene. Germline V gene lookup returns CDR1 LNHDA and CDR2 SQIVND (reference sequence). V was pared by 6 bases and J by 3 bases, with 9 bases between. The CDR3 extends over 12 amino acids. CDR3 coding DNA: TGTGCCAGTAGCAGCCCTCACTACGAGCAGTACTTC. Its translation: CASSSPHYEQYF.

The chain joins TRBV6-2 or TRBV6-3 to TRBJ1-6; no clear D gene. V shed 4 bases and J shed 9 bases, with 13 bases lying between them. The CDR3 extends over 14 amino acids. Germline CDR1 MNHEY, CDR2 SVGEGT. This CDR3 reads CASSSTADLSPLHF. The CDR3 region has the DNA TGTGCCAGCAGTTCGACCGCGGACCTTTCACCCCTCCACTTT.

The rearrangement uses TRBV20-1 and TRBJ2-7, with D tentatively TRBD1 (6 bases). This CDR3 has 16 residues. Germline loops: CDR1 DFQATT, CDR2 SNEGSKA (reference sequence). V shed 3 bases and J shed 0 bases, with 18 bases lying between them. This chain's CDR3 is CSARQYRDTSSYEQYF. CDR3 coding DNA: TGCAGTGCTAGGCAATATCGGGACACCAGCTCCTACGAGCAGTACTTC.

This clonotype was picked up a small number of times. The CDR3: CASSPPQNRDEKLFF. The CDR3 nucleotides are TGTGCCAGCAGCCCCCCCCAAAATAGGGACGAAAAACTGTTTTTT. This sequence joins TRBV3-1 and TRBJ1-4, with D possibly matching TRBD1 (5 bases). With 4 bases removed from V and 8 bases from J, the gap between germline ends came to 17 bases. The CDR3 loop spans 15 amino acids. Germline V gene data show CDR1 as LGHDT and CDR2 as YNNKEL (reference sequence).